The entry that follows covers one T cell receptor beta chain sequence. The data derive from a study of blood T cell repertoires in COVID-19. Study in general: T cells, B-cell-depleted T cells, or PBMCs provided the cDNA or gDNA that served as material.

In the study's own analysis: Counts of nucleated cells, estimated from reference gene primer amplification, were obtained. The repertoire was sequenced with immunoSEQ multiplex PCR; TCRdb's copy has only in-frame clones and lacks some. That table furnishes V, J and clone size, whereas the DNA furnished D and trimming. This sample has a few hundred thousand clones, with roughly 80% found just once. CDR3 length: 18 residues. V dropped 0 bases and J dropped 0 bases, with 16 bases sitting between them. CDR1 and CDR2 (germline): LGHDT, YNNKEL (reference sequence). Participants came from fewer than 25 US areas, aged about 18 to 90 years.

This receptor was identified in a man aged 40-49 years who had been exposed to COVID-19. The chain links TRBV3-1 (or the pseudogene TRBV3-2) to TRBJ2-3, with D unclear. Sequenced sample: PBMCs or T cells enriched from blood (not recorded which). The CDR3, as DNA: TGTGCCAGCAGCCAAGATCTAATAAGCGCTTATAGCACAGATACGCAGTATTTT. The encoded protein is CASSQDLISAYSTDTQYF.